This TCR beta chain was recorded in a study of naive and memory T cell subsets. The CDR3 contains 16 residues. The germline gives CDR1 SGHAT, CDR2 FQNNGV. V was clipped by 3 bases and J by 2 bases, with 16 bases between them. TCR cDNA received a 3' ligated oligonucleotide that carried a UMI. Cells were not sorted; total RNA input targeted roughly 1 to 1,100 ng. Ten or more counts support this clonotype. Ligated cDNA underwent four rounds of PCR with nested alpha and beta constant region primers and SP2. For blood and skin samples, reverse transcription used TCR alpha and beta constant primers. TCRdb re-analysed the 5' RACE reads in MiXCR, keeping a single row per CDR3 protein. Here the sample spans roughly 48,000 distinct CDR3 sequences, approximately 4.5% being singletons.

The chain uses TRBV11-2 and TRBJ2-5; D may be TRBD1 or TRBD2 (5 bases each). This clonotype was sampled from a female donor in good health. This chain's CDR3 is CASSFSPGWGQETQYF. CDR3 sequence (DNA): TGTGCCAGCAGCTTCTCCCCGGGGTGGGGGCAAGAGACCCAGTACTTC.